Presented here are 5 T cell receptor beta chains from one specimen sequenced in a study of cytomegalovirus exposure and HLA in healthy donors (dated 2017 in TCRdb). The library was built by means of the immunoSEQ multiplex PCR assay. A mixture of 60 forward primers for TCR Vbeta segments and 13 reverse primers for TCR Jbeta segments was used in the multiplex PCR. This is the immuneACCESS table as TCRdb keeps it, with only in-frame sequences that have V and J called. A part of the clones is gone; compared with another copy, unresolved V genes explain less than half, and the rest is unexplained. This sample holds approximately 140,000 clones; around 79% were observed only once. The ten largest account for roughly 3.6% of the sample. The sample taken for sequencing was PBMCs. The receptors stem from a human donor in good health.

The gene calls are TRBV5-6 and TRBJ1-1; 8 bases match TRBD1. Germline-derived CDR1 and CDR2 are SGHDT and YYEEEE. CDR3 length equals 13 residues. After removal of 4 bases from V and 8 bases from J, the junction contained 7 bases not matched to a gene. CDR3 amino acids: CASSIGTGQEAFF. The CDR3 DNA reads as TGTGCCAGCAGCATCGGGACAGGTCAAGAAGCTTTCTTT.

The J gene is TRBJ2-7, the V gene TRBV5-1; the D gene is possibly TRBD2 (7 bases). CDR1 and CDR2 (germline): SGHRS, YFSETQ. The V end lost 0 bases, the J end lost 0 bases, and 19 bases lay between the germline ends. The CDR3 length is 18 residues. CDR3 DNA sequence: TGCGCCAGCAGCTTGGACCCGGGGCGGGGGCTATCCTCCTACGAGCAGTACTTC. Translated: CASSLDPGRGLSSYEQYF.

The V and J genes are TRBV2 and TRBJ2-1; D perhaps matches TRBD2 (5 bases). V was shortened by 7 bases and J by 0 bases, with 10 bases between the two germline ends. The CDR3 is 14 amino acids. Germline lookup yields CDR1 SNHLY and CDR2 FYNNEI. The CDR3 here is CASTASISYNEQFF. In nucleotides, the CDR3 is TGTGCCAGCACGGCTAGCATCTCCTACAATGAGCAGTTCTTC.

In regard to this clone: The junction departs from germline at one end; a sequencing error may be responsible. The rearrangement uses TRBV29-1 and TRBJ1-2; 7 bases map to TRBD1. The CDR3 has 13 amino acids. Germline assignment: CDR1 SQVTM and CDR2 ANQGSEA. The CDR3 here is CSVQENREGGYPF. Here the CDR3 DNA reads TGCAGCGTCCAAGAGAACAGGGAAGGGGGCTACCCCTTC.

DNA for the CDR3: TGTGCCAGCAGTCGGGATCAGCCCCAGCATTTT. Its translation is CASSRDQPQHF. The V call is TRBV28, the J call TRBJ1-5; D unclear. V dropped 5 bases and J dropped 5 bases, with 4 bases sitting between them. Germline lookup yields CDR1 MDHEN and CDR2 SYDVKM. There are 11 residues in the CDR3. Using reference TRBV28 and TRBJ1-5 for the parts outside the CDR3, the full variable domain is DVKVTQSSRYLVKRTGEKVFLECVQDMDHENMFWYRQDPGLGLRLIYFSYDVKMKEKGDIPEGYSVSREKKERFSLILESASTNQTSMYLCASSRDQPQHFGDGTRLSIL.